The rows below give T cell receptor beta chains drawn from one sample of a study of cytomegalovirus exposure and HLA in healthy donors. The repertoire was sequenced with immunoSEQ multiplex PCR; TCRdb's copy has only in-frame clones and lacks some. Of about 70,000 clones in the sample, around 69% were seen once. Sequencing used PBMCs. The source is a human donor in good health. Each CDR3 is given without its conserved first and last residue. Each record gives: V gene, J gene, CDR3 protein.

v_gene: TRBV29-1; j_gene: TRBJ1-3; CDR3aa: SVRGEPGNTIY
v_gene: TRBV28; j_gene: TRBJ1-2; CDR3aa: ASSLRRVGYGYT
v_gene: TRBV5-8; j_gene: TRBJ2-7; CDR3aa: ASSFVSYEQY
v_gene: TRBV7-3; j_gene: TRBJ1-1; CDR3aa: ASSSPGTGDTEAF
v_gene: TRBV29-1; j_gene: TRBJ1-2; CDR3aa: SAPLTGIYGYT
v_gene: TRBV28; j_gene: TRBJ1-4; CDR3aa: ASSLTGGREKLF
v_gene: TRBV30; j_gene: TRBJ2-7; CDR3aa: AWSSSYEQY
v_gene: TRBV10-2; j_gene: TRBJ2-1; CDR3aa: ASTGRDYNEQF
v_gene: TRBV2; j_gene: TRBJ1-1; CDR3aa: ASSSRWNTEAF
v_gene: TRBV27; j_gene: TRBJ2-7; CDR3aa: AIRGTSGMGEQY
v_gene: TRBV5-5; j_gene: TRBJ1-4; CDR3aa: ASSTRSGLGSWTNEKLF
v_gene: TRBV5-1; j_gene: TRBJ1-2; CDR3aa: ASSLGQGAGYGYT
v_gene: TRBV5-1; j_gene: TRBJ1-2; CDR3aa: ASSLDGTTGT
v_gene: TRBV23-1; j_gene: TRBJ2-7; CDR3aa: ASSPRYVEQY
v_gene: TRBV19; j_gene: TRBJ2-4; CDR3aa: ASSYGTSGNIQY
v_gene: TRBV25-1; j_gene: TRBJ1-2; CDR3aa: ASSESGGRGDYGYT